The rows below give T cell receptor beta chains drawn from one sample of a study of T cell clones after liver transplantation. Assay: immunoSEQ multiplex PCR; the TCRdb copy retains only in-frame clones and omits some. The repertoire holds about 20,000 clones, with approximately 84% as singletons. The source was CD8+ T cells from blood, collected around 4.5 years after liver transplant. These receptors originate from a human patient who received a liver transplant. These T cells may partly come from the graft donor. The CDR3 runs from the conserved cysteine through the conserved F or W. The D gene is left open where the match is weak. Where a row states a size, it is once, few, many or the class of an expanded clone; other rows omit it.

>.|TRBV7-9|TRBJ2-3|TRBD2
CASSWTSGGAGADTQYF
TGTGCCAGCAGCTGGACTAGCGGGGGGGCCGGCGCAGATACGCAGTATTTT
>.|TRBV6-1|TRBJ2-1|.
CASSLTREPYNEQFF
TGTGCCAGCAGTCTTACAAGGGAACCCTACAATGAGCAGTTCTTC
>few|TRBV29-1|TRBJ2-7|.
CSVEDLQNSYEQYF
TGCAGCGTTGAAGATCTACAAAACTCCTACGAGCAGTACTTC
>.|TRBV27|TRBJ1-2|.
CASSLQGNYGYTF
TGTGCCAGCAGTTTACAGGGGAACTATGGCTACACCTTC
>.|TRBV29-1|TRBJ1-1|.
CSVELDWGTEAFF
TGCAGCGTTGAACTGGACTGGGGGACTGAAGCTTTCTTT
>.|TRBV30|TRBJ1-4|TRBD1
CAWSEGTATNEKLFF
TGTGCCTGGAGTGAAGGGACAGCAACTAATGAAAAACTGTTTTTT
>.|TRBV4-1|TRBJ2-2|TRBD1
CASSLTTGALNTGELFF
TGCGCCAGCAGCCTTACCACAGGGGCCCTGAACACCGGGGAGCTGTTTTTT
>.|TRBV6-1|TRBJ2-3|TRBD2
CASSDIGGGAIQGTQYF
TGTGCCAGCAGTGATATAGGCGGGGGGGCCATTCAGGGTACGCAGTATTTT
>.|TRBV27|TRBJ1-1|.
CASRLLQGEAFF
TGTGCCAGCAGACTCTTACAGGGTGAAGCTTTCTTT
>medium-sized|TRBV18|TRBJ2-1|.
CASSFFDRGSYNEQFF
TGTGCCAGCTCCTTCTTCGATCGCGGCTCCTACAATGAGCAGTTCTTC
>few|TRBV7-9|TRBJ2-7|.
CASSLTYEQYF
TGTGCCAGCAGCTTAACCTACGAGCAGTACTTC
>.|TRBV18|TRBJ2-7|TRBD1
CASSPPDRPSSYEQYF
TGTGCCAGCTCACCACCGGACAGGCCTAGCTCCTACGAGCAGTACTTC
>.|TRBV15|TRBJ2-3|TRBD1
CATSRDRTGGTDTQYF
TGTGCCACCAGCAGAGATAGGACAGGGGGCACAGATACGCAGTATTTT
>.|TRBV27|TRBJ2-6|.
CASSTSGANVLTF
TGTGCCAGCAGCACCTCTGGGGCCAACGTCCTGACTTTC
>.|TRBV9|TRBJ1-2|TRBD1
CASSVTGGLTF
TGTGCCAGCAGCGTAACAGGGGGCCTAACCTTC
>.|TRBV4-1|TRBJ1-1|.
CASSQEGLNTEAFF
TGCGCCAGCAGCCAAGAGGGGTTGAACACTGAAGCTTTCTTT
>few|TRBV10-1|TRBJ2-7|.
CASSDSSHEQYF
TGCGCCAGCAGTGATTCCAGCCACGAGCAGTACTTC
>.|TRBV7-3|TRBJ2-7|.
CASSLRVGYEQYF
TGTGCCAGCAGCCTTCGTGTAGGGTACGAGCAGTACTTC
>.|TRBV7-2|TRBJ1-1|TRBD1
CASSLGDRRNTEAFF
TGTGCCAGCAGCTTAGGGGACAGGAGGAACACTGAAGCTTTCTTT
>.|TRBV11-1|TRBJ1-1|.
CASSLSGGYTEAFF
TGTGCCAGCAGCCTTTCCGGGGGCTACACTGAAGCTTTCTTT
>once|TRBV27|TRBJ2-7|.
CASSLSGRGLYEQYF
TGTGCCAGCAGTTTATCGGGCCGGGGGTTGTACGAGCAGTACTTC
>once|TRBV9|TRBJ2-1|.
CASSDGGPNEQFF
TGTGCCAGCAGCGACGGGGGACCCAATGAGCAGTTCTTC
>.|TRBV6-5|TRBJ1-4|TRBD1
CASKNTGGREKLFF
TGTGCCAGCAAAAACACAGGGGGGCGTGAAAAACTGTTTTTT
>once|TRBV28|TRBJ2-7|TRBD2
CASSSGLAHTYEQYF
TGTGCCAGCAGTTCTGGACTAGCGCATACCTACGAGCAGTACTTC
>.|TRBV14|TRBJ2-7|.
CASSQDETRYEQYF
TGTGCCAGCAGCCAAGACGAGACGCGGTACGAGCAGTACTTC
>few|TRBV21-1|TRBJ1-3|.
CASSIGTGAGNTIYF
TGTGCCAGCAGCATAGGGACAGGGGCCGGAAACACCATATATTTT
>.|TRBV11-2|TRBJ2-1|.
CASSRADNEQFF
TGTGCCAGCAGCCGCGCCGACAACGAGCAGTTCTTC
>once|TRBV6-5|TRBJ1-1|.
CASEAPAGPNTEAFF
TGTGCCAGCGAGGCCCCGGCAGGGCCGAACACTGAAGCTTTCTTT
>.|TRBV7-7|TRBJ2-5|.
CASSTPGQTETQYF
TGTGCCAGCAGCACTCCGGGACAAACGGAGACCCAGTACTTC
>few|TRBV7-2|TRBJ2-1|TRBD2
CASSLGTSGGTAREQFF
TGTGCCAGCAGCTTAGGTACTAGCGGGGGAACGGCTCGTGAGCAGTTCTTC
>few|TRBV4-1|TRBJ2-7|TRBD2
CASSQDLTSGMVDEQYF
TGCGCCAGCAGCCAAGATCTAACTAGCGGGATGGTAGACGAGCAGTACTTC
>.|TRBV2|TRBJ2-3|.
CASSQLGSTDTQYF
TGTGCCAGCAGTCAATTGGGGTCCACAGATACGCAGTATTTT
>.|TRBV6-5|TRBJ2-3|.
CASSYSKGLTDTQYF
TGTGCCAGCAGTTACTCGAAGGGCCTCACAGATACGCAGTATTTT
>.|TRBV11-3|TRBJ1-1|TRBD1
CASSNYLGGERTEAFF
TGTGCCAGCAGCAATTATTTAGGGGGCGAGAGGACTGAAGCTTTCTTT
>few|TRBV7-9|TRBJ1-2|.
CASSFSGNYGYTF
TGTGCCAGCAGCTTCAGCGGAAACTATGGCTACACCTTC
>.|TRBV6-1|TRBJ1-1|.
CASSEGYTEAFF
TGTGCCAGCAGTGAAGGCTACACTGAAGCTTTCTTT
>.|TRBV5-4|TRBJ2-7|.
CASSLGSNYEQYF
TGTGCCAGCAGCTTAGGGTCCAACTACGAGCAGTACTTC
>.|TRBV2|TRBJ2-7|.
CASSEGPYEQYF
TGTGCCAGCAGTGAAGGTCCCTACGAGCAGTACTTC
>.|TRBV27|TRBJ2-4|TRBD1
CASSYRDSENIQYF
TGTGCCAGCAGTTACCGGGACAGCGAAAACATTCAGTACTTC
>.|TRBV27|TRBJ2-2|.
CASSFHYGELFF
TGTGCCAGCAGTTTTCATTACGGGGAGCTGTTTTTT
>.|TRBV19|TRBJ1-1|.
CASSTLGGGGTEAFF
TGTGCCAGTAGTACGCTAGGGGGAGGAGGCACTGAAGCTTTCTTT
>.|TRBV12-2|TRBJ2-3|.
CASPGVTDTQYF
TGTGCAAGTCCAGGGGTAACAGATACGCAGTATTTT
>few|TRBV11-1|TRBJ2-7|TRBD2
CASSPTSVAYEQYF
TGTGCCAGCAGCCCGACTAGCGTCGCCTACGAGCAGTACTTC
>.|TRBV28|TRBJ2-5|.
CASSLSRVAKETQYF
TGTGCCAGCAGTTTATCCCGCGTCGCCAAAGAGACCCAGTACTTC
>medium-sized|TRBV27|TRBJ1-6|TRBD1
CASSLGPGGGSPLHF
TGTGCCAGCAGTTTAGGGCCAGGGGGCGGTTCACCCCTCCACTTT
>.|TRBV9|TRBJ2-3|.
CASSVRGLWGDTQYF
TGTGCCAGCAGCGTCCGGGGTCTCTGGGGAGATACGCAGTATTTT
>.|TRBV29-1|TRBJ1-1|.
CSSNRDFTEAFF
TGCAGCTCCAACAGGGACTTCACTGAAGCTTTCTTT
>.|TRBV5-6|TRBJ2-7|.
CASSKGVSYEQYF
TGTGCCAGCAGCAAGGGTGTCTCCTACGAGCAGTACTTC
>.|TRBV2|TRBJ2-1|TRBD2
CASRFVFSRGGKDNEQFF
TGTGCCAGCCGGTTCGTTTTTTCTCGGGGGGGAAAGGACAATGAGCAGTTCTTC
>.|TRBV29-1|TRBJ1-1|TRBD1
CSVEGDRVQAFF
TGCAGCGTCGAAGGGGACAGGGTTCAAGCTTTCTTT
>.|TRBV6-5|TRBJ2-6|.
CASSYGRGSGANVLTF
TGTGCCAGCAGTTACGGTCGGGGGTCTGGGGCCAACGTCCTGACTTTC
>.|TRBV27|TRBJ2-5|.
CASSPALQGETQYF
TGTGCCAGCAGTCCCGCCCTCCAGGGAGAGACCCAGTACTTC
>.|TRBV25-1|TRBJ1-4|.
CASSPPEGTNEKLFF
TGTGCCAGCAGTCCCCCGGAGGGGACTAATGAAAAACTGTTTTTT
>.|TRBV27|TRBJ1-6|TRBD1
CASTPQDRGDSPLHF
TGTGCCAGCACCCCACAAGACAGGGGAGATTCACCCCTCCACTTT
>.|TRBV27|TRBJ2-5|TRBD1
CASSGQGTETQYF
TGTGCCAGCAGTGGACAGGGCACAGAGACCCAGTACTTC